This T cell receptor beta chain was profiled in a study of cytomegalovirus exposure and HLA in healthy donors listed by TCRdb under 2017. General notes on the study: An earlier analysis of roughly 500 of the donors reported 250 to 350 Gb of sequence data and approximately 120 million unique TCR beta sequences obtained from around 170 million T cells. In the later analysis, no new phenotypic data were used to find candidate immune exposures; instead, reliance was placed on TCR beta sequences and their occurrence across donors. All discovery cohort repertoires had been generated using a single sequencing platform. Typing coverage varied by locus: about 620-640 donors for A, B, C, DRB1 and DQB1; 500 to 550 for DQA1; around 570 for DPA1; approximately 470 for DPB1. A later analysis re-examined previously published TCR beta repertoires from more than 550 donors and added high-resolution HLA genotyping to investigate patterns of TCR occurrence. In an earlier analysis of several hundred of the donors, high-throughput TCR beta sequencing was used to judge whether each TCR beta V gene segment behaved as functional or pseudogenic. On average, around 240,000 unique TCR beta nucleotide sequences were sequenced per donor among a few hundred genotyped donors of the cohort, with approximately 18% of those sequences being non-productive. The genetic ancestry cluster associated with self-reported Caucasian donors included roughly 84% of the 398 genotyped donors. The aim of the study was to test whether cataloging public T cell receptors could identify signatures of past pathogen exposure. A later genetic analysis took genome-wide SNP genotypes for 398 of the 666 donors and used that subset as a discovery cohort. The study profiled the T cell repertoires of about 720 subjects by immunosequencing and related them to cytomegalovirus serostatus. A few DR-DQ haplotypes were handled as single units for association and clustering because linkage in the cohort was strong. An early release covering over 500 HLA-typed donors comprised approximately 290 gigabases of sequencing data and some 79 million unique TCR sequences. A separate validation cohort of about 110 different subjects was used in addition to the 666-subject first cohort. High-throughput TCR immunosequencing, statistical association of individual TCRs with disease status, and machine learning were combined to predict cytomegalovirus infection status. Class I and class II HLA loci were covered by the typing at four-digit resolution. Donor age, sex, ethnicity and CMV serostatus were collected together with the repertoire data.

The cohort consisted of 666 healthy bone marrow donors. Cohort members were all nominally healthy when sampled, although unrecorded immune exposures were likely present. The donor was CMV seronegative and belonged to the group of 352 seronegative cohort members. A peripheral blood sample was collected from each donor, and TCR beta sequencing was performed on peripheral blood mononuclear cells. Genomic DNA was extracted from the blood cell samples with the Qiagen DNeasy Blood Extraction Kit. Results and caveats for the whole study, not just this receptor: Because some donors lacked HLA typing at each locus, the association tests relied only on the typed subset. Compared with equally common non-associated chains, HLA-associated TCR beta chains in a later analysis were more clonally expanded and had lower generation probabilities. Compared with the roughly 670-donor mean, donors in an Asian-associated ancestry cluster had fewer N-insertions in productive TCRs, according to a later genetic analysis. The authors suggested that the approach could potentially be generalized to other disease states and immunological phenotypes. The cohort was sequenced for TCR beta chains only, and without alpha or paired-chain data the features that could be detected were limited. A further reported finding was that TCR beta sequences accurately predicted the HLA-A and HLA-B alleles for most subjects in the first cohort. Strong co-occurrence of HLA alleles, especially DR and DQ, made assigning TCR associations to individual alleles difficult. The study listed over 150 TCR beta chains as associated with cytomegalovirus. Several of the top co-occurrence clusters appeared to be linked to parvovirus B19, influenza, CMV and Epstein-Barr virus, according to a later analysis. A later genetic analysis associated a missense DCLRE1C variant with V-gene and J-gene trimming of TCR beta chains, and an independent cohort replicated the association. Three of the identified cytomegalovirus-associated TCR beta chains were confirmed in vitro to be specific for cytomegalovirus antigens. A later analysis found that most CMV-associated TCR beta chains appeared HLA-restricted, with HLA associations seemingly driven largely by CMV exposure. A later analysis associated about 17,000 TCR beta sequences with specific HLA alleles at a false discovery rate of 0.05. Correlated functional status among segregating V segments might reflect linkage disequilibrium, but an unknown experimental factor could not be ruled out. Most TCR sequences were seen in very few donors, while some public TCRs were found in many individuals. Because counts were too low, fewer than 20 rarely observed V segments, including chromosome 9 orphons, were excluded from the earlier analysis of some 590 of the donors. CMV serostatus was the only immune exposure information available for the cohort. A later analysis found that TCR association rates varied across HLA loci, with DRB1 alleles showing the most associated TCRs and HLA-C alleles the fewest. Some IMGT-functional V segments, including TRBV6-2 and TRBV6-3, could not be told apart with the 87-base-pair reads, so those segments were excluded. Roughly uniform sequencing depth across donors was assumed in presence/absence analyses, although this assumption may not hold. The sequencing pipeline was judged likely to have produced a cluster of highly shared sequence variants as a technical artifact. Broadly in line with IMGT annotations, most TCR beta V segments showed up in productive rearrangements about 87% or about 30% of the time in an earlier analysis of under 700 of the donors. Cytomegalovirus status was reported to be diagnosed by the classifier with high specificity and sensitivity in both the original and validation cohorts.

As regards this clone: This clone's antigen is unknown.

Library construction relied on the immunoSEQ multiplex PCR assay. The multiplex PCR relied on a mix of 60 forward primers for TCR Vbeta segments and 13 reverse primers for TCR Jbeta segments. Amplification of the CDR3 region of rearranged TCR beta genes was performed with a multiplex PCR assay on genomic DNA. On the Illumina HiSeq System, the amplified TCR beta libraries were sequenced as 87-base-pair reads. The authors' analysis ran thus. In a later analysis, about 80 million unique TCR beta chains were counted across the roughly 670 repertoires, and some 10 million of these chains were shared by at least two donors. A nearest-neighbor algorithm error-corrected the raw reads and collapsed the reads into unique sequences, merging closely related sequences to remove PCR and sequencing errors. Alignment of CDR3 sequences to IMGT reference sequences was used to assign V, D and J gene segments. For a sequence to be retained, a match of at least six nucleotides to both a V gene segment and a J gene segment was required. A rearrangement was called productive if the CDR3 had no stop codons and remained in frame with V and J, and every other rearrangement was called non-productive. Following IMGT convention, CDR3 was defined as the stretch from the second conserved V-encoded cysteine up to the conserved J-encoded phenylalanine. The earlier analysis of 587 of the donors excluded sequences that lacked an unambiguous match to a single V gene segment. An earlier analysis of under 750 of the donors called V segments functional above 56.7% productive rearrangements and segregating when the between-donor standard deviation exceeded 5%. A statistical classification framework was built for diagnosing cytomegalovirus status from the catalog of TCR beta chain sequences. In a later analysis, V and J genes were assigned by comparing TCR nucleotide sequences against IMGT/GENE-DB human TR gene sequences. The TCRdist pipeline was used in a later analysis to assign CDR3 sequences and most-parsimonious VDJ recombination scenarios. In a later analysis, every TCR beta chain was defined by the combination of its CDR3 amino acid sequence and its V-gene family, and reads without a unique V-gene family were dropped. As a way to deal with suspected cross-contamination and a sequencing artifact, a later analysis dropped roughly 620 nucleotide sequences that were highly shared and had low generation probability. In a later analysis, a clonal expansion index for each public chain was calculated from normalized within-repertoire ranks of inferred template counts. In a later analysis, generation probabilities were computed using a VDJ recombination model fitted to out-of-frame rearrangements, and the results were checked against IGoR. Hypergeometric tests were used in a later analysis to score TCR-TCR, TCR-HLA and TCR-CMV co-occurrence, with a repertoire-size bias correction applied to the TCR pairs. A later analysis estimated false discovery rates by permuting HLA or CMV assignments 20 times. In a later analysis, co-occurring TCRs were grouped using DBSCAN, with TCRdist sequence similarity added in when clustering inside HLA-allele-positive subsets. Co-occurrence clustering excluded repertoires with fewer than 30,000 or more than 120,000 public chains, plus five with anomalous nucleotide sharing. What TCRdb holds here is the immuneACCESS table cut down to in-frame rearrangements. Part of the clones is not present; checked against another copy, under half of the missing clones reflect an unresolved V gene, and the others are unexplained. V, J and clone size reflect that table, while D and trimming were determined from the DNA. Per the sample table, the count is approximately 130,000 clones. Of the sample, 2% falls within the top ten clones.

Between the V and J ends, shortened by 10 bases and 5 bases respectively, the junction contains 15 bases. The germline V gene (reference sequence) supplies CDR1 LNHDA and CDR2 SQIVND. Inclusive of the bounding cysteine and phenylalanine, the CDR3 is 12 residues long. Only the CDR3 part of the read is kept: 36 bases, read in frame from the first base. The sequenced sample consisted of PBMCs. The chain uses TRBV19 and TRBJ2-7; matching of 6 bases hints at TRBD2 as the D gene. This receptor was taken from a woman in her sixties or seventies in good health and CMV-seronegative. The CDR3 region has the sequence CATMGLPNEQYF. DNA sequence: TGTGCCACCATGGGACTCCCGAACGAGCAGTACTTC.